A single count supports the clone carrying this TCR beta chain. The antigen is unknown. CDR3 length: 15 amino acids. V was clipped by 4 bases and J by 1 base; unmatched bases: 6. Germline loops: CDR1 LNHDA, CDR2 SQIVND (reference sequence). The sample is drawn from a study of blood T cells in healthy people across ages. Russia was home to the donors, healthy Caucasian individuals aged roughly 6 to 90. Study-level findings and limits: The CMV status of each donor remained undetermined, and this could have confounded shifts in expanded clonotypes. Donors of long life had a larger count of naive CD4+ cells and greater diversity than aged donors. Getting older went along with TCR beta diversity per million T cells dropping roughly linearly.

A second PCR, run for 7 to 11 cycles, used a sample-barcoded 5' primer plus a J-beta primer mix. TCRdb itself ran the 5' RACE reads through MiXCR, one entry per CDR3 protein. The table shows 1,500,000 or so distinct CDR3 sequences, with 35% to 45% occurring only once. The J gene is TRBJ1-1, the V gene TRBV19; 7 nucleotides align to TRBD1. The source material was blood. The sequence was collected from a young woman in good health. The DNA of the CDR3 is TGTGCCAGTAGTACTACAGGGGCTCCGAACACTGAAGCTTTCTTT. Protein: CASSTTGAPNTEAFF.